The clone carrying this T cell receptor (beta chain) has a handful of counts. No antigen is known for it. These data originate in a study of identical twins. A universal primer site was incorporated via template switching, and the cDNA contained unique molecular identifiers. Using its own MiXCR run on the 5' RACE reads, TCRdb lists one record per CDR3 protein. The sample lists hundreds of thousands of distinct CDR3 sequences; roughly 6% were seen once. Germline loops: CDR1 DFQATT, CDR2 SNEGSKA (reference sequence). The CDR3 sequence is 14 residues long. Losses at the gene ends were 5 bases for V and 8 bases for J; bases not matched to a gene: 9. Study-wide results and caveats: In monozygotic twins, models underestimated the sharing of out-of-frame TCR alpha. Low generation probability was overrepresented in out-of-frame alpha sequences shared by twins. Conclusions came from cross-sectional statistical analysis, not from following the same donors.

This clonotype originated in a man aged 18 to 29 in good health. The sample was naive T cells sorted from blood. J is TRBJ2-1 and V is TRBV20-1; 10 nucleotides align to TRBD2. Here the CDR3 reads CSARSGRAPDEQFF. CDR3 in DNA: TGCAGTGCTCGGAGCGGGAGGGCCCCAGATGAGCAGTTCTTC.